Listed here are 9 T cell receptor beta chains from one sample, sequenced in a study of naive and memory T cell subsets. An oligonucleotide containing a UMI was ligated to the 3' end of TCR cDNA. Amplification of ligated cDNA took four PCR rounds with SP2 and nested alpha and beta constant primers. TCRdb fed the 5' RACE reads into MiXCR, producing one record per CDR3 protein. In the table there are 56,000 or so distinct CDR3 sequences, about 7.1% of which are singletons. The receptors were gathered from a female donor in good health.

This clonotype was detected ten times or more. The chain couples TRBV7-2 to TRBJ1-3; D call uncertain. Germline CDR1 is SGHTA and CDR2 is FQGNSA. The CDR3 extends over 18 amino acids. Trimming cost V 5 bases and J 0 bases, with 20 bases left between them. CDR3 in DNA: TGTGCCAGCAGCGAGCTTCCCCCCGGCGTCCTCTCTGGAAACACCATATATTTT. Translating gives CASSELPPGVLSGNTIYF.

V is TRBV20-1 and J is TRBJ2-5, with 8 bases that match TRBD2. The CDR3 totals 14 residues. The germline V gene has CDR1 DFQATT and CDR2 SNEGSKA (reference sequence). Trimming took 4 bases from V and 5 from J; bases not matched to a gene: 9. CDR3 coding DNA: TGCAGTGCTACGGTCGGGGGGGCAGGGGAGACCCAGTACTTC. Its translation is CSATVGGAGETQYF.

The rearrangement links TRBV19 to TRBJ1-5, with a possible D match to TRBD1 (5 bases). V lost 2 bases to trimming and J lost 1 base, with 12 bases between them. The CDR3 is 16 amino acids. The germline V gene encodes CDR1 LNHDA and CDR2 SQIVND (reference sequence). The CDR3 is CASSILGGASNQPQHF. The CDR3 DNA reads TGTGCCAGTAGTATACTAGGAGGGGCCAGCAATCAGCCCCAGCATTTT.

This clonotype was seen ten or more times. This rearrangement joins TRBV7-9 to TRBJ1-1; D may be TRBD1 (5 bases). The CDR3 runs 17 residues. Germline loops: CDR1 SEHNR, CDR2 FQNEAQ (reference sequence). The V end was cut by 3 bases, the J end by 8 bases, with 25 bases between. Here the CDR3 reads CASSFTPGVDGGTEAFF. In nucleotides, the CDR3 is TGTGCCAGCAGCTTCACACCGGGGGTCGACGGTGGCACCGAAGCTTTCTTT.

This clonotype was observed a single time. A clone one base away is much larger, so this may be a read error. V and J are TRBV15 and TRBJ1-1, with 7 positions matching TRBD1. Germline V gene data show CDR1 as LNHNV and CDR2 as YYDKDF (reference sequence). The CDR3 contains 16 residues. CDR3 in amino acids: CVTSTLPGQKNTEAFF. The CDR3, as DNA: TGTGTCACCAGCACCCTACCGGGACAGAAGAACACTGAAGCTTTCTTT.

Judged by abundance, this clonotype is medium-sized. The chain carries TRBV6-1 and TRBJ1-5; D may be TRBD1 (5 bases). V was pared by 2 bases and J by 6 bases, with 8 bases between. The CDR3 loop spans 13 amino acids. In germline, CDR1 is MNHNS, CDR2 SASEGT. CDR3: CASSEIGGQPQHF. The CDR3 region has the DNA TGTGCCAGCAGTGAAATTGGGGGTCAGCCCCAGCATTTT.

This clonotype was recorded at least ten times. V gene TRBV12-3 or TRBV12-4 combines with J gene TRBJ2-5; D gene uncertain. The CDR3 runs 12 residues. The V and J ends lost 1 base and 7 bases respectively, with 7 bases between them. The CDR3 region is CASSLGRWTQYF. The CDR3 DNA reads TGTGCCAGCAGTTTAGGGAGATGGACCCAGTACTTC.

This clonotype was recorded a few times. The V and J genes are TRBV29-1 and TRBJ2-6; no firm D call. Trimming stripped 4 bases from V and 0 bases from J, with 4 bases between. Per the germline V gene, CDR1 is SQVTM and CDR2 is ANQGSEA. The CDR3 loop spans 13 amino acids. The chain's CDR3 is CSVGISGANVLTF. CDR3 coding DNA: TGCAGCGTTGGTATCTCTGGGGCCAACGTCCTGACTTTC.

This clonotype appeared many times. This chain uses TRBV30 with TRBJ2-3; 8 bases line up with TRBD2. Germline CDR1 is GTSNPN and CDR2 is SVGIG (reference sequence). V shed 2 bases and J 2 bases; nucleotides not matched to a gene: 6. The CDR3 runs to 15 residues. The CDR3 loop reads CAWSKARGVTDTQYF. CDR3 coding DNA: TGTGCCTGGAGTAAGGCGCGGGGGGTCACAGATACGCAGTATTTT.